This is a list of T cell receptor beta chains from one sample in a study of cytomegalovirus exposure and HLA in healthy donors. The method was immunoSEQ multiplex PCR; TCRdb's version includes in-frame clones alone and lacks a portion of them. The data hold 130,000 or so clones, with 75% to 90% observed a single time. The sample comprised PBMCs. The source of these receptors is a man aged 30 to 45 in good health and CMV-seronegative. Each CDR3 is given with its conserved first and last residue. A D gene is named only where the DNA matches it firmly. Not all rows give a size; the values are once, few, many and, for expanded clones, a class.

D	size	V	J	CDR3	DNA
TRBD1	once	TRBV6-5	TRBJ1-3	CASSSWDRGSGNTIYF	TGTGCCAGCAGTTCATGGGACAGGGGCTCTGGAAACACCATATATTTT
TRBD1	.	TRBV4-3	TRBJ1-1	CASSQDTGEMNTEAFF	TGCGCCAGCAGCCAAGACACAGGGGAGATGAACACTGAAGCTTTCTTT
.	once	TRBV6-1	TRBJ2-7	CASSGRDSSYEQYF	TGTGCCAGCAGTGGCCGGGACTCCAGCTACGAGCAGTACTTC
.	.	TRBV28	TRBJ1-4	CASSLLSPPSLFF	TGTGCCAGCAGTTTACTAAGCCCCCCTAGTCTGTTTTTT
TRBD1	few	TRBV19	TRBJ1-1	CASSISRGRGEAFF	TGTGCCAGTAGTATTTCTAGGGGGCGAGGTGAAGCTTTCTTT
TRBD1	few	TRBV18	TRBJ1-6	CASSPDGQGGSPLHF	TGTGCCAGCTCACCGGATGGACAGGGCGGTTCACCCCTCCACTTT
TRBD1	.	TRBV6-6	TRBJ1-2	CASTGTGLVSYGYTF	TGTGCCAGTACCGGGACAGGGTTGGTTAGCTATGGCTACACCTTC
TRBD1	.	TRBV18	TRBJ1-4	CASSPRQGPTNEKLFF	TGTGCCAGCTCACCGAGACAGGGACCAACTAATGAAAAACTGTTTTTT
.	.	TRBV28	TRBJ1-2	CASSLTGNVVTANYGYTF	TGTGCCAGCAGCCTTACTGGGAATGTTGTGACAGCTAACTATGGCTACACCTTC
.	once	TRBV5-6	TRBJ2-2	CASSLDAAGELFF	TGTGCCAGCAGCTTGGATGCGGCCGGGGAGCTGTTTTTT
TRBD1	.	TRBV6-1	TRBJ1-1	CASSEARGQGVAFF	TGTGCCAGCAGTGAAGCTCGGGGACAGGGGGTAGCTTTCTTT
.	.	TRBV19	TRBJ2-2	CASSPTLHGELFF	TGTGCCAGTAGTCCGACACTCCACGGGGAGCTGTTTTTT
.	few	TRBV25-1	TRBJ1-1	CASSAFSLAFF	TGTGCCAGCAGTGCGTTTTCTTTAGCTTTCTTT
.	.	TRBV7-6	TRBJ2-2	CASLKAGEYTGELFF	TGTGCCAGCCTTAAAGCAGGGGAATACACCGGGGAGCTGTTTTTT
.	.	TRBV10-3	TRBJ2-5	CAISEGQGLGQETQYF	TGTGCCATCAGTGAGGGGCAGGGGTTGGGGCAAGAGACCCAGTACTTC
TRBD1	few	TRBV28	TRBJ1-1	CASSPGGAVVNTEAFF	TGTGCCAGCAGCCCAGGGGGAGCGGTGGTAAACACTGAAGCTTTCTTT
.	.	TRBV9	TRBJ1-2	CASDSNYGYTF	TGTGCCAGCGACAGTAACTATGGCTACACCTTC
TRBD1	.	TRBV5-8	TRBJ1-2	CASSRTGNGYTF	TGTGCCAGCAGCCGGACAGGGAATGGCTACACCTTC
.	.	TRBV9	TRBJ2-4	CASSETSSKNIQYF	TGTGCCAGCAGCGAAACTAGCTCCAAAAACATTCAGTACTTC
.	.	TRBV5-1	TRBJ2-5	CASSGGGAGGETQYF	TGCGCCAGCAGCGGAGGGGGCGCAGGAGGCGAGACCCAGTACTTC
TRBD1	.	TRBV2	TRBJ1-3	CASSGQGGDFSGNTIYF	TGTGCCAGCAGTGGACAGGGAGGAGACTTCTCTGGAAACACCATATATTTT
TRBD1	.	TRBV2	TRBJ2-5	CASTGTGRQETQYF	TGTGCCAGCACGGGGACAGGGCGACAAGAGACCCAGTACTTC
TRBD1	.	TRBV19	TRBJ2-5	CASSIDRGPQETQYF	TGTGCCAGTAGTATAGACAGGGGGCCCCAAGAGACCCAGTACTTC
TRBD1	.	TRBV5-5	TRBJ1-4	CASSPGDSPEKLFF	TGTGCCAGCAGCCCGGGGGACAGCCCGGAAAAACTGTTTTTT
.	.	TRBV29-1	TRBJ2-5	CSVAFSQTQETQYF	TGCAGCGTTGCGTTTAGCCAGACCCAAGAGACCCAGTACTTC
TRBD1	.	TRBV6-4	TRBJ1-5	CASSRGVNQPQHF	TGTGCCAGCAGCAGGGGGGTAAATCAGCCCCAGCATTTT
TRBD1	.	TRBV14	TRBJ2-5	CASSQELSQGAVRETQYF	TGTGCCAGCAGCCAAGAACTCTCCCAGGGGGCAGTTCGGGAGACCCAGTACTTC
TRBD1	.	TRBV5-1	TRBJ2-3	CASSLGLRDREGAQYF	TGCGCCAGCAGCTTGGGGCTGCGAGACAGGGAAGGTGCGCAGTATTTT
.	few	TRBV5-6	TRBJ1-4	CASSTPGATNEKLFF	TGTGCCAGCAGCACACCAGGTGCAACTAATGAAAAACTGTTTTTT
.	few	TRBV29-1	TRBJ2-1	CSVEDKFTVSYNEQFF	TGCAGCGTTGAAGATAAATTCACAGTTTCCTACAATGAGCAGTTCTTC
TRBD1	.	TRBV9	TRBJ1-1	CASSATGAEAFF	TGTGCCAGCAGCGCGACAGGGGCTGAAGCTTTCTTT
TRBD1	.	TRBV5-1	TRBJ2-7	CASSLGQGRTYEQYF	TGCGCCAGCAGCTTGGGACAGGGACGTACCTACGAGCAGTACTTC
.	.	TRBV4-3	TRBJ2-5	CASSQDLSTPFQETQYF	TGCGCCAGCAGCCAAGATTTAAGTACACCCTTCCAAGAGACCCAGTACTTC
TRBD1	.	TRBV5-1	TRBJ1-4	CASSPGTGSNEKLFF	TGCGCCAGCAGCCCCGGGACAGGGTCTAATGAAAAACTGTTTTTT
.	few	TRBV6-1	TRBJ2-7	CASSAPLPTGSVTYEQYF	TGTGCCAGCAGTGCGCCCCTTCCTACAGGGTCTGTGACCTACGAGCAGTACTTC
TRBD2	.	TRBV10-3	TRBJ2-2	CAITPTTSGAHTGELFF	TGTGCCATCACCCCAACAACTAGCGGGGCTCACACCGGGGAGCTGTTTTTT
.	once	TRBV5-1	TRBJ1-2	CASSSLQGLVGYTF	TGCGCCAGCAGCTCGCTCCAGGGCCTGGTAGGCTACACCTTC
.	.	TRBV28	TRBJ2-7	CASIKSPGTSGVHEQYF	TGTGCCAGCATCAAATCCCCCGGGACGTCGGGGGTCCACGAGCAGTACTTC
.	.	TRBV18	TRBJ1-1	CASSPLAGDTEAFF	TGTGCCAGCTCACCACTGGCGGGAGACACTGAAGCTTTCTTT
.	.	TRBV7-2	TRBJ1-6	CASSLVPTGLGNSPLHF	TGTGCCAGCAGCTTAGTTCCGACAGGTTTAGGTAACTCACCCCTCCACTTT
.	few	TRBV18	TRBJ2-7	CASSRTGPYEQYF	TGTGCCAGCTCACGAACAGGACCCTACGAGCAGTACTTC